Presented here are 6 T cell receptor beta chains from one specimen sequenced in a study of CD4 T cell repertoires in COVID-19. Sequencing was done directly on freshly isolated, uncultured memory T cells. Here immunoSEQ multiplex PCR was the method, and the copy in TCRdb shows in-frame clones only, minus some. The sample carries 20,000 to 25,000 clones, roughly 84% recorded once. Sequenced material: central memory CD4+ T cells from blood, taken before the COVID-19 pandemic. These receptors all stem from a human donor who had COVID-19.

The gene calls are TRBV4-1 and TRBJ2-7, with TRBD2 matching 11 bases. CDR3 length equals 16 residues. The J segment lost 0 bases and the V segment lost 0 bases, leaving 1 base of the junction unmatched. Germline lookup yields CDR1 MGHRA and CDR2 YSYEKL. DNA of the CDR3: TGCGCCAGCAGCCAAGAAACTAGCGGGAGCTCCTACGAGCAGTACTTC. As protein: CASSQETSGSSYEQYF.

This chain joins TRBV6-1 and TRBJ2-1; weak D call: TRBD2 (5 bases). The CDR3 contains 13 residues. The germline V gene encodes CDR1 MNHNS and CDR2 SASEGT. V lost 6 bases and J 7 bases, leaving 13 bases between the germline ends. This chain's CDR3 is CASSPVGVNEQFF. CDR3 coding DNA: TGTGCCAGCAGCCCCGTGGGAGTAAATGAGCAGTTCTTC.

The chain has TRBV7-2 and TRBJ1-1, with D uncertain. This CDR3 is built from 14 residues. V was trimmed by 1 base and J by 2 bases, leaving 8 bases between them. In germline, CDR1 is SGHTA, CDR2 FQGNSA. CDR3 nucleotides: TGTGCCAGCAGCTTAGGTAGAGCCAACACTGAAGCTTTCTTT. Protein product: CASSLGRANTEAFF.

This chain's CDR3 is CASSQDPLMGGNTIYF. The CDR3 DNA reads as TGCGCCAGCAGCCAAGACCCACTCATGGGCGGAAACACCATATATTTT. The rearrangement uses TRBV4-1 and TRBJ1-3; no reliable D call. CDR3 length equals 16 residues. Trimming left V 0 bases short and J 4 bases short, with 13 bases between. Germline V gives CDR1 MGHRA, CDR2 YSYEKL.

The chain joins TRBV19 to TRBJ2-2, with 7 bases lining up with TRBD1. The CDR3 loop spans 14 amino acids. CDR1 and CDR2 (germline): LNHDA, SQIVND (reference sequence). V shed 5 bases, J shed 4 bases, and the junction held 4 bases outside the gene matches. The CDR3 is CASSSQGTTGELFF. The CDR3 coding sequence is TGTGCCAGTAGTTCACAGGGGACCACCGGGGAGCTGTTTTTT.

The rearrangement links TRBV27 to TRBJ2-2; weak D call: TRBD1 (6 bases). Between the trimmed V and J ends, which lost 5 bases and 3 bases, there was a span of 7 bases. The length of the CDR3 is 13 residues. The germline V gene encodes CDR1 MNHEY and CDR2 SMNVEV (reference sequence). The chain's CDR3 is CASSRTDTGELFF. The CDR3 nucleotides are TGTGCCAGCAGTCGGACAGACACCGGGGAGCTGTTTTTT.